This TCR beta chain was documented in a study of Ad26.COV2.S vaccination and SARS-CoV-2 variants. The CDR3 spans 13 residues. The V end was cut by 2 bases, the J end by 4 bases, with 8 bases between. The germline gives CDR1 MNHEY, CDR2 SVGEGT. Sequencing used immunoSEQ multiplex PCR; TCRdb keeps in-frame clones, though not all of them. The sample lists approximately 400,000 clones; approximately 85% were seen once. Indicated treatment: some 20 received Ad26.COV2.S at low or high dose, single or two shots; a few received placebo; per-sample allocation not given. Material that was analyzed had been drawn on day 63 after the first vaccine or placebo injection.

The material was peripheral blood, obtained in a trial of Ad26.COV2.S vaccine versus placebo. This chain connects TRBV6-2 or TRBV6-3 to TRBJ1-2; no clear D. The origin of this receptor is a person aged 18-65 years who received the Ad26.COV2.S COVID-19 vaccine or a placebo. The CDR3, as DNA: TGTGCCAGCAGTTACCTCAGGAGCTATGGCTACACCTTC. Translated: CASSYLRSYGYTF.